This record concerns one T cell receptor beta chain sequence. The antigen remains unidentified. Blood was sampled at baseline, cycle 4 day 1, and cycle 7 day 1. Here immunoSEQ multiplex PCR was the method, and the copy in TCRdb shows in-frame clones only, minus some. The sample holds fewer than 25,000 clones, 75% to 90% seen once. This sample is drawn from a study of OX40 agonist ivuxolimab in advanced cancers. Turning to the study itself: Patients enrolled in dose escalation were diagnosed with hepatocellular carcinoma, melanoma, renal cell or head and neck cancer.

The CDR3 loop spans 15 amino acids. The germline V gene has CDR1 MNHEY and CDR2 SVGAGI. Deletions cut 0 bases from V and 1 base from J, with 9 bases between. The study's findings and limits: Clonal expansion by week 6 occurred in CD4+ and CD8+ blood T cells (at 0.1 to 3.0 mg/kg).

This receptor was identified in an adult with an advanced solid tumor such as melanoma, head and neck, liver or kidney cancer. The source was CD4+ or CD8+ T cells sorted from blood, collected in a trial of the OX40 agonist ivuxolimab. V gene TRBV6-5 combines with J gene TRBJ1-1, with D unclear. CDR3 protein: CASSYSQVRNTEAFF. Here the CDR3 DNA reads TGTGCCAGCAGTTACTCGCAAGTAAGGAACACTGAAGCTTTCTTT.